The 4 T cell receptor beta chains listed next were all sequenced from one sample in a study of Graves' ophthalmopathy and Graves' hyperthyroidism. Beta-chain TCR CDR3 regions were amplified from RNA transcripts. First-round RT-PCR relied on HTBI primers, and a second-round multiplex PCR came next. TCRdb redid the calling of the multiplex PCR reads with MiXCR, one entry per CDR3 protein. The data show roughly 350,000 distinct CDR3 sequences, 17% seen once. Input material: peripheral blood. Every receptor here comes from an adult woman with stable Graves' hyperthyroidism.

This clonotype was seen ten or more times. The rearrangement joins TRBV18 to TRBJ2-7; 7 positions match TRBD2. Germline V lookup: CDR1 KGHSH, CDR2 LQKENI. This CDR3 is built from 15 residues. With 6 bases clipped from V and 2 bases from J, the junction kept 10 bases outside the gene matches. CDR3 in amino acids: CASSPLRGLAYEQYF. The CDR3 DNA follows: TGTGCCAGCTCCCCGCTGAGAGGACTAGCCTACGAGCAGTACTTC.

This clonotype was seen at least ten times. V usage is TRBV24-1 and J usage is TRBJ2-2; D perhaps matches TRBD1 (6 bases). Germline values: CDR1 KGHDR, CDR2 SFDVKD. Trimming left V 3 bases short and J 4 bases short, with 14 bases between. The CDR3 is 16 residues long. The CDR3 region has the DNA TGTGCCACCAGTGATAGCAAAACAGGGATCACCGGGGAGCTGTTTTTT. Translated, it gives CATSDSKTGITGELFF.

This clonotype appeared a single time. The rearrangement uses TRBV6-1 and TRBJ1-2; tentative D call: TRBD1 (5 bases). CDR3 length: 12 amino acids. V lost 10 bases and J 8 bases, leaving 17 bases between the germline ends. CDR1 and CDR2 from the germline V gene are MNHNS and SASEGT. Written as DNA, the CDR3 is TGTGCCACGGCCAGGGAACAGGAGGGCTACACCTTC. This encodes CATAREQEGYTF.

This clonotype was counted at least ten times. This chain connects TRBV5-1 to TRBJ1-2, with 8 bases that match TRBD1. Per the germline V gene, CDR1 is SGHRS and CDR2 is YFSETQ. With V trimmed by 4 bases and J by 4 bases, 15 bases remained unmatched. CDR3 length equals 17 residues. The CDR3 DNA reads TGCGCCAGCAGCCAACGGACAGGGAGGCTTTCCGGCTATGGCTACACCTTC. The encoded protein is CASSQRTGRLSGYGYTF.